These T cell receptor beta chains were read from a single sample in a study. One entry per CDR3 protein, called by TCRdb with MiXCR from the 5' RACE reads. The sample holds roughly 58,000 distinct CDR3 sequences, roughly 20% seen once. The sample comprised tumor-infiltrating Tregs sorted from the breast tumor. These receptors originate from a female donor with breast cancer. The CDR3 runs from the conserved cysteine through the conserved F or W. The order of the fields is clone size, J gene, D gene, V gene, CDR3 protein, CDR3 DNA. D genes are given only for firm matches. Some rows have no size entry. The others give once, few or many, or a class for an expanded clone.

clone size: .
J gene: TRBJ2-7
D gene: .
V gene: TRBV25-1
CDR3 protein: CASSETRQGSYEQYF
CDR3 DNA: TGTGCCAGCAGTGAGACGCGGCAGGGTAGCTACGAGCAGTACTTC

clone size: .
J gene: TRBJ2-2
D gene: .
V gene: TRBV5-6
CDR3 protein: CASSSTITRERKFGELSF
CDR3 DNA: TGTGCCAGCAGCTCGACTATTACGCGAGAAAGAAAATTCGGGGAGCTGTCTTTT

clone size: .
J gene: TRBJ2-1
D gene: TRBD2
V gene: TRBV12-3/TRBV12-4
CDR3 protein: CASFGRAVYNEQFF
CDR3 DNA: TGTGCCAGCTTCGGGAGGGCCGTCTACAATGAGCAGTTCTTC

clone size: many
J gene: TRBJ2-1
D gene: TRBD2
V gene: TRBV11-2
CDR3 protein: CASSLASVRTPRLAVYNEQFF
CDR3 DNA: TGTGCCAGCAGCTTAGCCTCTGTCCGGACGCCTAGACTAGCCGTCTACAATGAGCAGTTCTTC

clone size: .
J gene: TRBJ1-4
D gene: .
V gene: TRBV20-1
CDR3 protein: CSARVHGSGEKLFF
CDR3 DNA: TGCAGTGCTAGAGTCCACGGCTCGGGTGAAAAACTGTTTTTT

clone size: .
J gene: TRBJ2-1
D gene: TRBD2
V gene: TRBV12-3/TRBV12-4
CDR3 protein: CASSLDNLAGRDEQFF
CDR3 DNA: TGTGCCAGCAGTTTGGATAATCTAGCGGGTCGGGATGAGCAGTTCTTC

clone size: .
J gene: TRBJ2-7
D gene: .
V gene: TRBV12-3/TRBV12-4
CDR3 protein: CASSLSRSRYGQYF
CDR3 DNA: TGTGCCAGCAGTTTGTCCCGGTCGCGCTACGGGCAGTACTTC

clone size: .
J gene: TRBJ1-1
D gene: .
V gene: TRBV5-4
CDR3 protein: CASSRTGFTEAFF
CDR3 DNA: TGTGCCAGCAGCAGAACAGGTTTCACTGAAGCTTTCTTT

clone size: few
J gene: TRBJ2-3
D gene: TRBD1
V gene: TRBV6-6
CDR3 protein: CASSRGTGTGYTDTQYF
CDR3 DNA: TGTGCCAGCAGTCGTGGAACCGGGACAGGGTACACAGATACGCAGTATTTT

clone size: .
J gene: TRBJ1-4
D gene: .
V gene: TRBV4-1
CDR3 protein: CASRSPKGELFF
CDR3 DNA: TGCGCCAGCAGGTCTCCTAAAGGGGAACTGTTTTTT

clone size: many
J gene: TRBJ2-7
D gene: .
V gene: TRBV10-3
CDR3 protein: CAIGTKAYEQYF
CDR3 DNA: TGTGCCATCGGGACAAAAGCCTACGAGCAGTACTTC

clone size: few
J gene: TRBJ2-3
D gene: .
V gene: TRBV12-3/TRBV12-4
CDR3 protein: CASRNLGLTDTQYF
CDR3 DNA: TGTGCCAGCAGGAACCTTGGGCTAACAGATACGCAGTATTTT

clone size: many
J gene: TRBJ1-2
D gene: TRBD1
V gene: TRBV5-1
CDR3 protein: CASSWTGEINYGYTF
CDR3 DNA: TGCGCCAGCAGCTGGACAGGAGAGATCAACTATGGCTACACCTTC

clone size: .
J gene: TRBJ2-7
D gene: TRBD1
V gene: TRBV6-1
CDR3 protein: CASILDRGVPAEQYF
CDR3 DNA: TGTGCCAGCATACTGGACAGGGGGGTCCCCGCCGAGCAGTACTTC

clone size: few
J gene: TRBJ1-1
D gene: .
V gene: TRBV27
CDR3 protein: CASSLSGFTEAFF
CDR3 DNA: TGTGCCAGCAGTTTATCAGGGTTCACTGAAGCTTTCTTT

clone size: many
J gene: TRBJ2-7
D gene: TRBD1
V gene: TRBV2
CDR3 protein: CASSENLGTGSYEQYF
CDR3 DNA: TGTGCCAGCAGTGAAAATTTAGGGACAGGGTCCTACGAGCAGTACTTC

clone size: few
J gene: TRBJ2-5
D gene: TRBD2
V gene: TRBV7-9
CDR3 protein: CASSHRKKLLATNQETQYF
CDR3 DNA: TGTGCCAGCAGCCACAGGAAGAAATTACTAGCGACGAACCAAGAGACCCAGTACTTC

clone size: .
J gene: TRBJ2-2
D gene: .
V gene: TRBV5-1
CDR3 protein: CASSLGQARTGELFF
CDR3 DNA: TGCGCCAGCAGCTTGGGCCAGGCGAGGACCGGGGAGCTGTTTTTT

clone size: .
J gene: TRBJ2-7
D gene: .
V gene: TRBV11-2
CDR3 protein: CASSSYTEQYF
CDR3 DNA: TGTGCCAGCAGCTCCTACACGGAGCAGTACTTC

clone size: .
J gene: TRBJ2-3
D gene: TRBD2
V gene: TRBV7-2
CDR3 protein: CASSSISGGSTDTQYF
CDR3 DNA: TGTGCCAGCAGCTCGATTAGCGGGGGGAGCACAGATACGCAGTATTTT

clone size: .
J gene: TRBJ2-5
D gene: .
V gene: TRBV5-1
CDR3 protein: CASSFREETQYF
CDR3 DNA: TGCGCCAGCAGCTTCAGGGAAGAGACCCAGTACTTC

clone size: .
J gene: TRBJ2-3
D gene: .
V gene: TRBV15
CDR3 protein: CATSFQGTDTQYF
CDR3 DNA: TGTGCCACCAGCTTCCAGGGGACAGATACGCAGTATTTT

clone size: .
J gene: TRBJ2-3
D gene: TRBD2
V gene: TRBV20-1
CDR3 protein: CSARDPGLAGADTQYF
CDR3 DNA: TGCAGTGCTAGAGATCCTGGACTAGCGGGAGCAGATACGCAGTATTTT

clone size: few
J gene: TRBJ1-5
D gene: .
V gene: TRBV28
CDR3 protein: CASSAFLEENQPQHF
CDR3 DNA: TGTGCCAGCAGTGCCTTTCTAGAAGAGAATCAGCCCCAGCATTTT

clone size: few
J gene: TRBJ2-6
D gene: .
V gene: TRBV24-1
CDR3 protein: CATSDFSLSGANVLTF
CDR3 DNA: TGTGCCACCAGTGATTTTAGCCTCTCTGGGGCCAACGTCCTGACTTTC

clone size: .
J gene: TRBJ1-6
D gene: .
V gene: TRBV6-5
CDR3 protein: CASSHRDGNSPLHF
CDR3 DNA: TGTGCCAGCAGTCACCGGGACGGGAATTCACCCCTCCACTTT

clone size: few
J gene: TRBJ2-1
D gene: .
V gene: TRBV9
CDR3 protein: CASSVGPERSNEQFF
CDR3 DNA: TGTGCCAGCAGCGTGGGGCCCGAAAGGAGCAATGAGCAGTTCTTC